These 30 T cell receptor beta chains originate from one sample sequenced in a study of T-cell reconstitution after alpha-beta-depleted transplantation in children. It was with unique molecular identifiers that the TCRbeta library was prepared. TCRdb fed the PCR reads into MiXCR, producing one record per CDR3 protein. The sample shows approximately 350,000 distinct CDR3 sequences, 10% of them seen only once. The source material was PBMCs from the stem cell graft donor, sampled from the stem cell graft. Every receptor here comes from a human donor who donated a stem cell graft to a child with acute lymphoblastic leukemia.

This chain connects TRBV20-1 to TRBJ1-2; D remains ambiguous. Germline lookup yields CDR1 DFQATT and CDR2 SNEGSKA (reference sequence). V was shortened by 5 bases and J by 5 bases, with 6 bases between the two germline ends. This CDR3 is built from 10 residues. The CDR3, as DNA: TGCAGTGCTTACAATTATGGCTACACCTTC. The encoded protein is CSAYNYGYTF.

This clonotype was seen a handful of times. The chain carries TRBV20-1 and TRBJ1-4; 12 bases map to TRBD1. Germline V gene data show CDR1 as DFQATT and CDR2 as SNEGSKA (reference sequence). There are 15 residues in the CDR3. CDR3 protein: CSGRDRGRAGEKLFF. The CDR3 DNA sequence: TGCAGCGGACGGGACAGGGGGCGCGCAGGGGAAAAACTGTTTTTT.

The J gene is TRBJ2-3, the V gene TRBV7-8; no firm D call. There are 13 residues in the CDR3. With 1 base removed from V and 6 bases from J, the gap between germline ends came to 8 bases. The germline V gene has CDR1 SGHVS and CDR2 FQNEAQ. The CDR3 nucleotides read TGTGCCAGCAGCTTAGATTTAGGGGATACGCAGTATTTT. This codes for CASSLDLGDTQYF.

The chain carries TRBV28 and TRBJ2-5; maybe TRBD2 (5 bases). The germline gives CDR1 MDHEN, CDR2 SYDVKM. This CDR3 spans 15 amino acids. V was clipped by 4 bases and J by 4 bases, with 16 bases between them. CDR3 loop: CASSSSGEGLETQYF. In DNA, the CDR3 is TGTGCCAGCAGTTCCAGCGGCGAAGGGTTAGAGACCCAGTACTTC.

CDR3 amino acids: CATSRDQGSGTILYNEQFF. DNA of the CDR3: TGTGCCACCAGCAGAGATCAGGGGAGCGGGACCATCCTCTACAATGAGCAGTTCTTC. The J gene is TRBJ2-1, the V gene TRBV15, with D possibly being TRBD2 (7 bases). V was cut by 0 bases and J by 3 bases, with 21 bases left in between. The germline CDR1 and CDR2 sequences are LNHNV and YYDKDF (reference sequence). The CDR3 has 19 residues.

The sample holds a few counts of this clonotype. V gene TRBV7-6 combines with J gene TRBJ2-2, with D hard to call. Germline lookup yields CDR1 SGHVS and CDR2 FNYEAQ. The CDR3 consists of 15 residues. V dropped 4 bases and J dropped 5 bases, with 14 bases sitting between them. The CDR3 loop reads CASSSLLGETGELFF. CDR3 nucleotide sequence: TGTGCCAGCAGCTCCCTCCTTGGCGAGACCGGGGAGCTGTTTTTT.

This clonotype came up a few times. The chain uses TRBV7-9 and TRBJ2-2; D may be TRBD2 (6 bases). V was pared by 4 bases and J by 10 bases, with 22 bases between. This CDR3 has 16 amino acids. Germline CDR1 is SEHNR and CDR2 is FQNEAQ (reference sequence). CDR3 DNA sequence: TGTGCCAGCAGCTCCAACTCGGGACTCACACCGGAGGAGCTGTTTTTT. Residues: CASSSNSGLTPEELFF.

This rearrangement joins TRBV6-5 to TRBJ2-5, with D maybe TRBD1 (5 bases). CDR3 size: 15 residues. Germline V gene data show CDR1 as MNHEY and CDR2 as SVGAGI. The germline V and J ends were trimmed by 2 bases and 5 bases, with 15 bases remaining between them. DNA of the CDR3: TGTGCCAGCAGTTACACTGGGCAGGGCGACGAGACCCAGTACTTC. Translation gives CASSYTGQGDETQYF.

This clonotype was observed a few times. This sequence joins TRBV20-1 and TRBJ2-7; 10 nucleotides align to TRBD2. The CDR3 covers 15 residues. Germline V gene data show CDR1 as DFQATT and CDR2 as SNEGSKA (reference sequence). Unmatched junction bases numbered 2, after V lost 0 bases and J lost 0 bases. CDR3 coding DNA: TGCAGTGCTAGAGAACTAGCGGGGAGCTCCTACGAGCAGTACTTC. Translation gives CSARELAGSSYEQYF.

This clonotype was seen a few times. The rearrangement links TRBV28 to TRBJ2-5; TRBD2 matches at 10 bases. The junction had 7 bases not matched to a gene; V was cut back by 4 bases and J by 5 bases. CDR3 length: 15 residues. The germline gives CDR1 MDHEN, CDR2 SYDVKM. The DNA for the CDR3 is TGTGCCAGCAGTTCAGCGGGAGGGAGATGGGAGACCCAGTACTTC. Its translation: CASSSAGGRWETQYF.

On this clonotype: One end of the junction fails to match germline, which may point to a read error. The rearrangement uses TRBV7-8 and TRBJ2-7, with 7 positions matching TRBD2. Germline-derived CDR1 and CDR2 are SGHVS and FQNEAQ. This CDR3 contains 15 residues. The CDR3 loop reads CASSFELGLEKEQYF. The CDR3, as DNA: TGTGCCAGCAGCTTCGAACTAGGACTAGAGAAGGAGCAGTACTTT.

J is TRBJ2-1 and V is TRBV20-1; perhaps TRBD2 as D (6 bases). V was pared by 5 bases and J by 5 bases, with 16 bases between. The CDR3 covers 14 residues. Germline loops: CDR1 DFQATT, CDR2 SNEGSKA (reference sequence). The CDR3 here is CSAESGLPNNEQFF. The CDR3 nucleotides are TGCAGTGCTGAATCGGGACTCCCCAACAATGAGCAGTTCTTC.

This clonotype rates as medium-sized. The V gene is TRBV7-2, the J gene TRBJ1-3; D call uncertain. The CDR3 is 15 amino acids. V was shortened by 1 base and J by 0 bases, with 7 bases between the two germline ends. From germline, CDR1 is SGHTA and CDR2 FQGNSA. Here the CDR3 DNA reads TGTGCCAGCAGCTTAGGGGATCTCTCTGGAAACACCATATATTTT. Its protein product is CASSLGDLSGNTIYF.

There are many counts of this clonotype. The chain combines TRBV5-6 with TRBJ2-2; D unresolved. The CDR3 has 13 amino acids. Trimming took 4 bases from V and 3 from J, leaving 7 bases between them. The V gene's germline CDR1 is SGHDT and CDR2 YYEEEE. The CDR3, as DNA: TGTGCCAGCAGCCTACCTTACACCGGGGAGCTGTTTTTT. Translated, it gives CASSLPYTGELFF. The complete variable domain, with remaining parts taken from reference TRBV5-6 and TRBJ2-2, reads DAGVTQSPTHLIKTRGQQVTLRCSPKSGHDTVSWYQQALGQGPQFIFQYYEEEERQRGNFPDRFSGHQFPNYSSELNVNALLLGDSALYLCASSLPYTGELFFGEGSRLTVL.

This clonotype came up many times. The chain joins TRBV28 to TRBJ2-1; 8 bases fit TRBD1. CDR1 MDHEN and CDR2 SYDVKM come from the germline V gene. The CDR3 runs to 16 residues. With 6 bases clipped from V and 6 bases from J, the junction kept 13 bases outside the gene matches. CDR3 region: CASREAGQGALNEQFF. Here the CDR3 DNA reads TGTGCCAGCAGGGAGGCAGGACAGGGAGCCCTCAATGAGCAGTTCTTC.

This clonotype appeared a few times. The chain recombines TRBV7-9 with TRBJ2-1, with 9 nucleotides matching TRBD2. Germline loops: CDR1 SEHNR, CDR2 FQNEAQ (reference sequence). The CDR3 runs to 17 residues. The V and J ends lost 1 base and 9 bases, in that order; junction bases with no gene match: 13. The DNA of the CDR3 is TGTGCCAGCAGCTTAGGTTTAGCGGGAGACATTTGGAGTGAGCAGTTCTTC. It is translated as CASSLGLAGDIWSEQFF.

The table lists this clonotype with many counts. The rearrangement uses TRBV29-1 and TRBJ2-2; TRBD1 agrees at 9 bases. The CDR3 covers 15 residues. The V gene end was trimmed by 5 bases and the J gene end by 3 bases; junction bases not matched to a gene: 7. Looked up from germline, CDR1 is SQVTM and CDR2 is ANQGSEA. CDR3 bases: TGCAGCGTTACCACAGGGGGCCGGGACACCGGGGAGCTGTTTTTT. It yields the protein CSVTTGGRDTGELFF.

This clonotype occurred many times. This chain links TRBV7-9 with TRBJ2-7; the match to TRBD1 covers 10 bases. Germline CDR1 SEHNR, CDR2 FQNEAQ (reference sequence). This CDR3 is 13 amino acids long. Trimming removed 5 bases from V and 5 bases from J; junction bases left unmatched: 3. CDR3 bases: TGTGCCAGCAGCGGACAGGGGGTCAACGAGCAGTACTTC. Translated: CASSGQGVNEQYF.

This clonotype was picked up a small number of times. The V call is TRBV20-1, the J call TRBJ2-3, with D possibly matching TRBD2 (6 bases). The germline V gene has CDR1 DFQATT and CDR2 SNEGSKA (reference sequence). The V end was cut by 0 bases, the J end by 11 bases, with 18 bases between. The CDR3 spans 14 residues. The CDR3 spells CSARELGARDLQYF. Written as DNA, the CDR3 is TGCAGTGCTAGAGAACTAGGGGCGCGGGATCTGCAGTATTTT.

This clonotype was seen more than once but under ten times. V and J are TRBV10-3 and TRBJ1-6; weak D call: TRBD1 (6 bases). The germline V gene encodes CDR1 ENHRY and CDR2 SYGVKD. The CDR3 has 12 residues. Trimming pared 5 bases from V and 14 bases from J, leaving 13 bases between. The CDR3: CAISSPTGTLHF. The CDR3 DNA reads TGTGCCATCAGTTCCCCTACAGGGACCCTCCACTTT.

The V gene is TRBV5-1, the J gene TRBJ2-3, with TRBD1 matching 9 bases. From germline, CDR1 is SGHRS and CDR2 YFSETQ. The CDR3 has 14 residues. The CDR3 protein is CERDRDGSTDTQYF. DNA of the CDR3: TGCGAGAGGGACAGGGACGGGTCCACAGATACGCAGTATTTT. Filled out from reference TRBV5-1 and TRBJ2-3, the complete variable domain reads KAGVTQTPRYLIKTRGQQVTLSCSPISGHRSVSWYQQTPGQGLQFLFEYFSETQRNKGNFPGRFSGRQFSNSRSEMNVSTLELGDSALYLCERDRDGSTDTQYFGPGTRLTVL.

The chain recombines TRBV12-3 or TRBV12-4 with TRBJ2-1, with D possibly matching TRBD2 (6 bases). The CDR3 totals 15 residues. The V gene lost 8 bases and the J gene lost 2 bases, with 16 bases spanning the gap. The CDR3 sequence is CASGSGGSTYNEQFF. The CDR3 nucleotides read TGTGCCAGCGGGTCCGGAGGGAGTACCTACAATGAGCAGTTCTTC.

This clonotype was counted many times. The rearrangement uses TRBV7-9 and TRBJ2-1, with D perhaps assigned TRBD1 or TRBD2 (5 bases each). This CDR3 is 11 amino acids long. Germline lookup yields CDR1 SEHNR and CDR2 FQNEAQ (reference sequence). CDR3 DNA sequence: TGTGTGGTGGGGGCCTACAATGAGCAGTTCTTC. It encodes CVVGAYNEQFF.

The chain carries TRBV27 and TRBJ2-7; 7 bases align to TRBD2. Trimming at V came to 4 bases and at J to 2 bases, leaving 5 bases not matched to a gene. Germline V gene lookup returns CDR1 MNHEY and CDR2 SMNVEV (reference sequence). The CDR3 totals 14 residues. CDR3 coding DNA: TGTGCCAGCAGTTCGCCGGGGAGGGCCTACGAGCAGTACTTC. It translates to CASSSPGRAYEQYF.

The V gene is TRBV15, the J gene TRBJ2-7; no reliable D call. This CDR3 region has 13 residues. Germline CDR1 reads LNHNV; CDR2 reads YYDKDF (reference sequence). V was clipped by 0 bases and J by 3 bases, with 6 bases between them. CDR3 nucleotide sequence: TGTGCCACCAGCAGAGAAATGTACTACGAGCAGTACTTC. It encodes CATSREMYYEQYF.

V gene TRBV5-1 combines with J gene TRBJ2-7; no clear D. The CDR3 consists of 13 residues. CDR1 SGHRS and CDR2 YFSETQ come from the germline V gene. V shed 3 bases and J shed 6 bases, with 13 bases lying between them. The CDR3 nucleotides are TGCGCCAGCAGCTCCCAAATCGGTCTCGAGCAGTACTTC. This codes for CASSSQIGLEQYF.

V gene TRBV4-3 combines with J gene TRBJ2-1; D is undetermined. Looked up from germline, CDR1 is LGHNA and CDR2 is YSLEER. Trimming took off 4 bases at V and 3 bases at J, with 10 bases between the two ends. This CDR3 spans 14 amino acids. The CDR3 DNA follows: TGCGCCAGCAGCCTCGGAACCTACTACAATGAGCAGTTCTTC. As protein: CASSLGTYYNEQFF.

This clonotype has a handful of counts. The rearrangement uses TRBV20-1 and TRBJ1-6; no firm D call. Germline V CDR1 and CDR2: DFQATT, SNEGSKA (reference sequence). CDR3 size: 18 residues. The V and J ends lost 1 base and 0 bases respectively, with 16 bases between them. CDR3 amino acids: CSARGANRENSYNSPLHF. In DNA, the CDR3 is TGCAGTGCTAGAGGGGCCAACCGGGAAAACTCCTATAATTCACCCCTCCACTTT.

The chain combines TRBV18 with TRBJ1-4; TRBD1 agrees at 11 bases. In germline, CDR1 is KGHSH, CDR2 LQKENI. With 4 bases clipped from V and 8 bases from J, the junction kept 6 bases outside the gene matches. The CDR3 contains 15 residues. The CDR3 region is CASSRPGQGGEKLFF. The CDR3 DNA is TGTGCCAGCTCACGGCCGGGACAGGGGGGCGAAAAACTGTTTTTT.

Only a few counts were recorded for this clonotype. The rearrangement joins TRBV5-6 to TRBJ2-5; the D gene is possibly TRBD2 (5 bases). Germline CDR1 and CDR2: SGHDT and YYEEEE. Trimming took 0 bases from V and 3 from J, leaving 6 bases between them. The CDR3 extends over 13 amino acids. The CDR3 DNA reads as TGTGCCAGCAGCTTGGCAGCGGAAGAGACCCAGTACTTC. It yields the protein CASSLAAEETQYF.